This T cell receptor beta chain was captured in a study of T-cell reconstitution after alpha-beta-depleted transplantation in children. Study results and limitations: T-cell counts and diversity at one year post-transplant came mainly from newly produced T cells.

Unique molecular identifiers were incorporated into the prepared TCRbeta library. TCRdb processed the PCR reads anew with MiXCR; each CDR3 protein has one entry. This sample carries 700,000 or so distinct CDR3 sequences, around 12% of them seen once, and the ten largest clones take 0.79%. Deletions cut 3 bases from V and 3 bases from J, with 12 bases between. Per germline, CDR1 DFQATT and CDR2 SNEGSKA (reference sequence). The CDR3 has 14 residues. This clonotype was observed many times. Its antigen is undetermined. The specimen comprised PBMCs, sampled before TCRalphabeta/CD19-depleted stem cell transplant. This TCR was recovered from a girl aged 2 to 10 with congenital amegakaryocytic thrombocytopenia, due to receive a stem cell transplant. The chain carries TRBV20-1 and TRBJ1-5; D unclear. Here the CDR3 DNA reads TGCAGTGCTAGTGATGTCCGGGACAATCAGCCCCAGCATTTT. Its protein product is CSASDVRDNQPQHF.